The rows below give T cell receptor beta chains drawn from one sample of a study of identifying expanded T cells in peripheral blood. Sequenced by immunoSEQ multiplex PCR; TCRdb stores in-frame clones only, minus some. Of roughly 100,000 clones listed, around 89% are singletons. Sequenced sample: blood. Source of these receptors: a person aged 18-70 years in good health. Both conserved end residues are part of each CDR3. The D gene is left open where the match is weak. Only some rows state a clone size, as once, few, many or a class for expanded clones.

J gene | D gene | V gene | clone size | CDR3 protein | CDR3 DNA
TRBJ2-1 | . | TRBV6-5 | . | CASSWVLGNEQFF | TGTGCCAGCAGTTGGGTGTTGGGCAATGAGCAGTTCTTC
TRBJ2-3 | TRBD2 | TRBV7-2 | . | CASSWSGGSDTQYF | TGTGCCAGCAGTTGGTCGGGGGGTTCAGATACGCAGTATTTT
TRBJ2-5 | TRBD1 | TRBV7-9 | . | CASSSRTGWVVQETQYF | TGTGCCAGCAGCTCGAGGACAGGGTGGGTCGTCCAAGAGACCCAGTACTTC
TRBJ2-1 | TRBD1 | TRBV15 | few | CATRRRQGAGEQFF | TGTGCCACCAGGAGGAGGCAGGGGGCGGGTGAGCAGTTCTTC
TRBJ2-7 | TRBD2 | TRBV7-2 | once | CASSLTSGGAYEQYF | TGTGCCAGCAGCTTAACCAGCGGGGGGGCCTACGAGCAGTACTTC
TRBJ2-7 | TRBD1 | TRBV6-6 | once | CASTAGYGQGAYEQYF | TGTGCCAGCACCGCGGGTTACGGACAGGGTGCCTACGAGCAGTACTTC
TRBJ1-4 | . | TRBV5-1 | . | CASSLGGGRAEKLFF | TGCGCCAGCAGCTTGGGGGGAGGCAGGGCTGAAAAACTGTTTTTT
TRBJ2-7 | . | TRBV9 | . | CASSVGRTLSYEQYF | TGTGCCAGCAGCGTAGGGCGGACTCTCTCCTACGAGCAGTACTTC
TRBJ2-5 | . | TRBV18 | . | CASSLQVRQETQYF | TGTGCCAGCTCACTTCAGGTTCGCCAAGAGACCCAGTACTTC
TRBJ2-7 | . | TRBV5-6 | . | CASSLGFQAGSYEQYF | TGTGCCAGCAGCTTAGGTTTTCAGGCCGGTAGCTACGAGCAGTACTTC
TRBJ2-5 | . | TRBV18 | . | CASSPDLQETQYF | TGTGCCAGCTCACCAGATCTCCAAGAGACCCAGTACTTC
TRBJ2-3 | TRBD2 | TRBV29-1 | . | CSVGGGVDTQYF | TGCAGCGTTGGTGGGGGGGTGGATACGCAGTATTTT
TRBJ2-3 | TRBD1 | TRBV6-6 | few | CASSFPGQGTDTQYF | TGTGCCAGCAGTTTTCCGGGACAGGGGACAGATACGCAGTATTTT
TRBJ2-7 | . | TRBV6-5 | . | CASSYSFKTYEQYF | TGTGCCAGCAGTTACTCTTTTAAGACCTACGAGCAGTACTTC
TRBJ1-3 | . | TRBV19 | . | CASSIDRGAAGNTIYF | TGTGCCAGTAGTATAGATCGCGGCGCTGCTGGAAACACCATATATTTT
TRBJ2-3 | . | TRBV5-8 | . | CASSLVIGGGADTQYF | TGTGCCAGCAGCCTTGTAATCGGCGGGGGCGCAGATACGCAGTATTTT
TRBJ2-5 | . | TRBV28 | . | CASKEGAAGETQYF | TGTGCCAGCAAGGAGGGGGCGGCTGGAGAGACCCAGTACTTC
TRBJ2-7 | . | TRBV13 | . | CASSYQYEQYF | TGTGCCAGCAGCTACCAATACGAGCAGTACTTC
TRBJ1-5 | TRBD1 | TRBV2 | . | CASLPDRVGDNQPQHF | TGTGCCAGCCTCCCGGACAGGGTAGGGGACAATCAGCCCCAGCATTTT
TRBJ2-5 | TRBD1 | TRBV5-1 | . | CASSGGQGQETQYF | TGCGCCAGCAGCGGGGGACAGGGGCAAGAGACCCAGTACTTC
TRBJ2-5 | TRBD2 | TRBV30 | . | CAWVSGAGGGDGTQYF | TGTGCCTGGGTTTCAGGGGCCGGCGGGGGGGACGGGACCCAGTACTTC
TRBJ2-5 | TRBD2 | TRBV4-2 | . | CASSHSGGREETQYF | TGTGCCAGCAGCCATTCGGGGGGACGGGAGGAGACCCAGTACTTC
TRBJ1-2 | TRBD1 | TRBV6-5 | . | CASSYSPDRVNYGYTF | TGTGCCAGCAGTTACTCGCCGGACAGGGTGAACTATGGCTACACCTTC
TRBJ2-7 | . | TRBV4-3 | . | CASSQDGEGRGQYF | TGCGCCAGCAGCCAAGATGGCGAGGGTCGGGGCCAGTACTTC
TRBJ2-3 | TRBD2 | TRBV2 | . | CASSAHGGSGVGTDTQYF | TGTGCCAGCAGTGCCCACGGGGGTAGCGGGGTTGGCACAGATACGCAGTATTTT
TRBJ1-4 | . | TRBV5-1 | . | CASSLGHSTNEKLFF | TGCGCCAGCAGCCTTGGACATTCAACTAATGAAAAACTGTTTTTT
TRBJ1-2 | . | TRBV27 | . | CASRNRYQDRYGYTF | TGTGCCAGCAGAAACCGCTACCAGGACAGATATGGCTACACCTTC
TRBJ2-2 | . | TRBV6-1 | . | CASTETGLTGELFF | TGTGCCAGCACGGAGACTGGGCTCACCGGGGAGCTGTTTTTT
TRBJ2-1 | . | TRBV11-3 | . | CASSLDQGGTSSYNEQFF | TGTGCCAGCAGCTTAGATCAGGGGGGGACGAGCTCCTACAATGAGCAGTTCTTC
TRBJ2-7 | . | TRBV18 | . | CASSRGAGTYEQYF | TGTGCCAGCTCACGGGGGGCTGGCACCTACGAGCAGTACTTC
TRBJ2-2 | . | TRBV6-5 | . | CASSYTGAKDTGELFF | TGTGCCAGCAGTTATACCGGGGCGAAGGACACCGGGGAGCTGTTTTTT
TRBJ1-2 | . | TRBV5-6 | . | CASSSNRAGYTF | TGTGCCAGCAGCTCGAACAGGGCTGGCTACACCTTC
TRBJ1-2 | . | TRBV28 | . | CASSLSPAYYGYTF | TGTGCCAGCAGTTTATCCCCGGCATACTATGGCTACACCTTC
TRBJ2-7 | TRBD1 | TRBV6-6 | . | CASSYLRQGGREQYF | TGTGCCAGCAGTTACCTACGACAGGGCGGGCGCGAGCAGTACTTC